These T cell receptor beta chains were read from a single sample in a study of blood T cell repertoires in COVID-19. Libraries were prepared by immunoSEQ multiplex PCR; TCRdb keeps only in-frame clonotypes and omits some of them. The top ten hold approximately 3.5% of the sample, which has 120,000 or so clones, roughly 89% seen once. Sequenced input: PBMCs or T cells enriched from blood (not recorded which). Receptors originate from a woman aged 25 to 39 who had recovered from COVID-19. Each CDR3 is given with its conserved first and last residue. The order of the fields is J gene, V gene, D gene, CDR3 length, CDR3 DNA, CDR3 protein. The D gene is left open where the match is weak.

J gene: TRBJ1-1
V gene: TRBV5-8
D gene: .
CDR3 length: 15
CDR3 DNA: TGTGCCAGCAGCCTACCAGGGGCTTTGAACACTGAAGCTTTCTTT
CDR3 protein: CASSLPGALNTEAFF

J gene: TRBJ1-4
V gene: TRBV21-1
D gene: .
CDR3 length: 15
CDR3 DNA: TGTGCCAGCAGCACCAGGGACAGGAGTAATGAAAAACTGTTTTTT
CDR3 protein: CASSTRDRSNEKLFF

J gene: TRBJ2-5
V gene: TRBV28
D gene: TRBD2
CDR3 length: 13
CDR3 DNA: TGTGCCAGCAGTTTCGCTAGCGGGCGGACCCAGTACTTC
CDR3 protein: CASSFASGRTQYF

J gene: TRBJ2-2
V gene: TRBV3-1/TRBV3-2
D gene: .
CDR3 length: 12
CDR3 DNA: TGTGCCAGCAGCCAAGATCCTGGGGAGCTGTTTTTT
CDR3 protein: CASSQDPGELFF

J gene: TRBJ2-5
V gene: TRBV4-3
D gene: TRBD2
CDR3 length: 16
CDR3 DNA: TGCGCCAGCAGCAAAGGGGCTAGCGGGTACCAAGAGACCCAGTACTTC
CDR3 protein: CASSKGASGYQETQYF

J gene: TRBJ2-7
V gene: TRBV18
D gene: TRBD1
CDR3 length: 13
CDR3 DNA: TGTGCCAGCTCACCAACAGGGGGCTACGAGCAGTACTTC
CDR3 protein: CASSPTGGYEQYF

J gene: TRBJ2-7
V gene: TRBV4-1
D gene: .
CDR3 length: 16
CDR3 DNA: TGCGCCAGCAGCCCCCTGTTGGGAGTAGTTTCCTACGAGCAGTACTTC
CDR3 protein: CASSPLLGVVSYEQYF

J gene: TRBJ1-1
V gene: TRBV7-9
D gene: TRBD1
CDR3 length: 16
CDR3 DNA: TGTGCCAGCAGCCCTAGGGGTGGGACAGCGAACACTGAAGCTTTCTTT
CDR3 protein: CASSPRGGTANTEAFF

J gene: TRBJ2-2
V gene: TRBV7-2
D gene: .
CDR3 length: 16
CDR3 DNA: TGTGCCAGCAGCTCTCGTCCCCCAGGGGCCACCGGGGAGCTGTTTTTT
CDR3 protein: CASSSRPPGATGELFF

J gene: TRBJ1-1
V gene: TRBV3-1/TRBV3-2
D gene: .
CDR3 length: 14
CDR3 DNA: TGTGCCAGCAGCCTTTGGGGGCGGGACACTGAAGCTTTCTTT
CDR3 protein: CASSLWGRDTEAFF

J gene: TRBJ2-1
V gene: TRBV18
D gene: .
CDR3 length: 16
CDR3 DNA: TGTGCCAGCTCACCCCCAAGGCAGAGCGGCTACAATGAGCAGTTCTTC
CDR3 protein: CASSPPRQSGYNEQFF